This T cell receptor beta chain was sequenced in a study of T cell repertoires in cytomegalovirus infection. On the study more broadly: It can be stated that public TCR beta signatures indicated CMV infection as well as a matching HLA type.

TCRdb reanalysed the reads using MiXCR and keeps one entry per CDR3 protein. This sample has roughly 250,000 distinct CDR3 sequences; approximately 24% occur once, and the top ten carry 15% to 20%. From germline, CDR1 is LNHDA and CDR2 SQIVND (reference sequence). The CDR3 length is 15 residues. Trimming stripped 1 base from V and 3 bases from J, with 10 bases between. This clonotype appeared a few times. Its target is unknown. Overall study findings and caveats: Using cumulative public TCR beta family frequency, the authors identified those who carried CMV together with the relevant HLA.

The clonotype originates from a human donor in good health (CMV status not recorded). Some clones in this sample may be carry-over from other donors' samples. Sequencing was done on a sample of CD8+ T cells from PBMCs. This chain uses TRBV19 with TRBJ2-1; D is ambiguous. CDR3 loop: CASSIVPVNYNEQFF. For the CDR3, the DNA is TGTGCCAGTAGTATAGTTCCGGTGAACTACAATGAGCAGTTCTTC.